These 25 T cell receptor beta chains share one sample of origin, sequenced in a study of T-cell reconstitution after alpha-beta-depleted transplantation in children. During its preparation, the TCRbeta library received unique molecular identifiers. TCRdb recomputed calls from the PCR reads with MiXCR, one row per CDR3 protein. The sample holds about 420,000 distinct CDR3 sequences, 15% to 20% seen once. The input for sequencing was PBMCs, mostly from graft donor cells, taken 360 days after TCRalphabeta/CD19-depleted stem cell transplant. Receptor source: a boy younger than two who had a stem cell transplant for Wiskott-Aldrich syndrome, so the T cells may come from the graft donor.

This clonotype was counted between two and nine times. The CDR3 DNA follows: TGTGCCAGCAGTACCCACCGAGGGCCCAGCGGGAGAGTCACCGGGGAGCTGTTTTTT. Translated: CASSTHRGPSGRVTGELFF. The chain links TRBV6-1 to TRBJ2-2; 8 nucleotides align to TRBD2. The V and J ends lost 5 bases and 4 bases, in that order; junction bases with no gene match: 18. The CDR3 is 19 amino acids. Germline CDR1 is MNHNS and CDR2 is SASEGT.

The V gene is TRBV29-1, the J gene TRBJ2-1; either TRBD1 or TRBD2 may supply D (6 bases each). Looked up from germline, CDR1 is SQVTM and CDR2 is ANQGSEA. This CDR3 contains 15 residues. V was trimmed by 4 bases and J by 4 bases, leaving 17 bases between them. CDR3 bases: TGCAGCGTTGGTAGGAGGCTAGGGGGGTACAATGAGCAGTTCTTC. Its protein is CSVGRRLGGYNEQFF.

CDR3 DNA: TGCGCCAGCAGCCAACTCGGGACTAGCGGAACCGGGGAGCTGTTTTTT. Translated: CASSQLGTSGTGELFF. This chain links TRBV4-1 with TRBJ2-2, with 11 bases that match TRBD2. This CDR3 has 16 residues. After removal of 2 bases from V and 5 bases from J, the junction contained 4 bases not matched to a gene. CDR1 and CDR2 from the germline V gene are MGHRA and YSYEKL.

The sample holds a few counts of this clonotype. This chain links TRBV5-1 with TRBJ2-5; TRBD2 might be the D (6 bases). The CDR3 is 14 residues long. Looked up from germline, CDR1 is SGHRS and CDR2 is YFSETQ. Deletions cut 2 bases from V and 3 bases from J, with 11 bases between. In DNA form, the CDR3 reads TGCGCCAGCAGCTTCACGGGAGTCGAAGAGACCCAGTACTTC. Its translation is CASSFTGVEETQYF.

The CDR3 region is CASSLPEGSGRQPSTDTQYF. The CDR3 DNA reads TGCGCCAGCAGCTTGCCCGAAGGTAGCGGAAGACAGCCTAGCACAGATACGCAGTATTTT. The chain carries TRBV5-1 and TRBJ2-3, with a possible D match to TRBD2 (6 bases). CDR1 and CDR2 (germline): SGHRS, YFSETQ. Between the trimmed V and J ends, which lost 1 base and 0 bases, there was a span of 24 bases. CDR3 length: 20 residues.

The chain uses TRBV3-1 and TRBJ2-5; D gene uncertain. The germline V gene has CDR1 LGHDT and CDR2 YNNKEL (reference sequence). Trimming pared 2 bases from V and 1 base from J, leaving 11 bases between. The CDR3 is 15 amino acids. The DNA of the CDR3 is TGTGCCAGCAGCCAACGTGGGATAGGCCAAGAGACCCAGTACTTC. This codes for CASSQRGIGQETQYF.

This clonotype was counted only a few times. The CDR3 DNA is TGTGCCAGCAGCCCCGCGGCAGATACGCAGTATTTT. Amino acid sequence: CASSPAADTQYF. The V and J genes are TRBV7-9 and TRBJ2-3; D gene unclear. Germline CDR1 and CDR2: SEHNR and FQNEAQ (reference sequence). This CDR3 is built from 12 residues. The V end was cut by 5 bases, the J end by 4 bases, with 7 bases between.

This clonotype was counted between two and nine times. The chain combines TRBV10-3 with TRBJ2-5, with 7 bases identical to TRBD2. The V and J ends lost 2 bases and 4 bases, in that order; junction bases with no gene match: 7. The CDR3 has 15 residues. CDR1 and CDR2 from the germline V gene are ENHRY and SYGVKD. CDR3 sequence (DNA): TGTGCCATCAGTGAGGGGGCAGGCGGGAGAGAGACCCAGTACTTC. Translating it yields CAISEGAGGRETQYF.

This clonotype was observed a few times. The chain has TRBV5-1 and TRBJ2-5; D not resolved. The CDR3 loop spans 13 amino acids. CDR1 SGHRS and CDR2 YFSETQ come from the germline V gene. V was pared by 4 bases and J by 6 bases, with 13 bases between. The CDR3 DNA follows: TGCGCCAGCAGCACGGAAAGCCAGCAGACCCAGTACTTC. This encodes CASSTESQQTQYF.

This clonotype was found a few times. The chain carries TRBV29-1 and TRBJ2-7; 7 positions agree with TRBD1. The CDR3 is made up of 14 amino acids. Losses at the gene ends were 4 bases for V and 4 bases for J; bases not matched to a gene: 10. Germline V CDR1 and CDR2: SQVTM, ANQGSEA. The CDR3 region has the DNA TGCAGCGTTGTCATGGGACAGATCTCTTACGAGCAGTACTTC. The encoded protein is CSVVMGQISYEQYF.

The chain recombines TRBV2 with TRBJ2-1, with no clear D. The V gene lost 8 bases and the J gene lost 6 bases, with 17 bases spanning the gap. Germline values: CDR1 SNHLY, CDR2 FYNNEI. The CDR3 is 14 residues long. CDR3 loop: CASAWPGTSNEQFF. The CDR3 DNA reads as TGTGCCAGCGCTTGGCCGGGTACCTCCAATGAGCAGTTCTTC.

This clonotype was found many times. This chain links TRBV12-3 or TRBV12-4 with TRBJ2-7, with D possibly matching TRBD1 (6 bases). V lost 6 bases and J 2 bases, leaving 11 bases between the germline ends. There are 13 residues in the CDR3. CDR3 protein: CASSLQGPYEQYF. CDR3 DNA sequence: TGTGCCAGCAGCCTCCAGGGGCCCTACGAGCAGTACTTC.

This clonotype was found a few times. This chain joins TRBV29-1 and TRBJ1-1; TRBD1 agrees at 7 bases. CDR1 and CDR2 (germline): SQVTM, ANQGSEA. This CDR3 is built from 13 residues. Trimming removed 6 bases from V and 1 base from J; junction bases left unmatched: 5. CDR3: CSVRTGTNTEAFF. The CDR3 nucleotides read TGCAGCGTGCGGACAGGAACGAACACTGAAGCTTTCTTT.

The sample holds many counts of this clonotype. This chain connects TRBV3-1 to TRBJ1-5, with TRBD1 as a possible D gene (6 bases). Germline V lookup: CDR1 LGHDT, CDR2 YNNKEL (reference sequence). The V and J ends lost 8 bases and 0 bases respectively, with 14 bases between them. The CDR3 length is 15 residues. CDR3 nucleotide sequence: TGTGCCAGCGGCCGGGGACACCTTAGCAATCAGCCCCAGCATTTT. Translating gives CASGRGHLSNQPQHF.

This clonotype has only a few counts. The chain recombines TRBV7-9 with TRBJ2-2; D uncertain. V lost 2 bases to trimming and J lost 6 bases, with 4 bases between them. This CDR3 has 12 residues. Looked up from germline, CDR1 is SEHNR and CDR2 is FQNEAQ (reference sequence). CDR3 amino acids: CASSLQPGELFF. Here the CDR3 DNA reads TGTGCCAGCAGCTTACAACCCGGGGAGCTGTTTTTT.

In this sample, this clonotype turned up a few times. The chain links TRBV7-2 to TRBJ2-2; perhaps TRBD2 as D (5 bases). CDR1 and CDR2 from the germline V gene are SGHTA and FQGNSA. The ends were cut back, 1 base at V and 7 bases at J, with 10 bases in the middle. This CDR3 has 14 amino acids. The CDR3 sequence: CASSLVPGIGELFF. CDR3 DNA sequence: TGTGCCAGCAGCTTAGTTCCGGGGATCGGGGAGCTGTTTTTT.

This chain links TRBV5-6 with TRBJ2-5, with 7 bases matching TRBD1. The germline gives CDR1 SGHDT, CDR2 YYEEEE. V was clipped by 5 bases and J by 4 bases; unmatched bases: 5. The CDR3 runs 13 residues. The CDR3: CASSRQGPETQYF. CDR3 coding DNA: TGTGCCAGCAGTCGACAGGGTCCAGAGACCCAGTACTTC.

This clonotype showed up just a few times. This chain uses TRBV3-1 with TRBJ1-1; no definite D call. The germline V gene has CDR1 LGHDT and CDR2 YNNKEL (reference sequence). This CDR3 is built from 14 residues. V lost 4 bases, J lost 1 base, and 10 bases lay in between. CDR3 region: CASSPSLKNTEAFF. For the CDR3, the DNA is TGTGCCAGCAGCCCAAGTCTAAAGAACACTGAAGCTTTCTTT.

This clonotype was found a few times. This chain links TRBV5-1 with TRBJ2-1; the D gene is possibly TRBD2 (6 bases). The CDR3 has 13 residues. Germline V gene lookup returns CDR1 SGHRS and CDR2 YFSETQ. V lost 2 bases, J lost 10 bases, and 13 bases lay in between. CDR3: CASSFLTSSEQFF. In DNA form, the CDR3 reads TGCGCCAGCAGCTTCCTAACTAGCTCCGAGCAGTTCTTC.

This clonotype was detected many times. V is TRBV20-1 and J is TRBJ1-2, with D hard to call. This CDR3 contains 14 residues. From germline, CDR1 is DFQATT and CDR2 SNEGSKA (reference sequence). The ends were cut back, 1 base at V and 0 bases at J, with 9 bases in the middle. The CDR3 region is CSARGDGSNYGYTF. The CDR3 DNA reads TGCAGTGCTAGAGGTGACGGATCTAACTATGGCTACACCTTC.

The gene calls are TRBV6-4 and TRBJ2-2; the D is unclear. Germline V gene sequence: CDR1 MRHNA, CDR2 SNTAGT. The CDR3 covers 13 residues. Trimming stripped 6 bases from V and 4 bases from J, with 9 bases between. This CDR3 is CASSWGTTGELFF. CDR3 nucleotides: TGTGCCAGCAGCTGGGGTACCACCGGGGAGCTGTTTTTT.

This clonotype was seen only a few times. V and J are TRBV7-9 and TRBJ2-1; 9 nucleotides line up with TRBD1. CDR1 is SEHNR and CDR2 is FQNEAQ in the germline V gene (reference sequence). Unmatched junction bases numbered 3, after V lost 1 base and J lost 5 bases. The CDR3 length is 15 residues. The CDR3 is CASSLVWTGDNEQFF. In DNA, the CDR3 is TGTGCCAGCAGCTTAGTTTGGACAGGGGACAATGAGCAGTTCTTC.

V usage is TRBV5-1 and J usage is TRBJ2-7, with TRBD1 as a possible D gene (7 bases). V lost 4 bases and J 2 bases, leaving 10 bases between the germline ends. CDR3 length equals 13 residues. Germline V gives CDR1 SGHRS, CDR2 YFSETQ. Here the CDR3 DNA reads TGCGCCAGCAGCGCGGGACAGACCTACGAGCAGTACTTC. Its protein is CASSAGQTYEQYF.

This clonotype was recorded a few times. J is TRBJ1-1 and V is TRBV12-3 or TRBV12-4; D is ambiguous. V dropped 4 bases and J dropped 0 bases, with 6 bases sitting between them. This CDR3 is 13 amino acids long. CDR3 sequence reads: CASSSHMNTEAFF. The CDR3 region has the DNA TGTGCCAGCAGTTCACATATGAACACTGAAGCTTTCTTT.

The rearrangement joins TRBV9 to TRBJ2-3; TRBD1 matches 7 bases. The length of the CDR3 is 14 residues. The germline V gene encodes CDR1 SGDLS and CDR2 YYNGEE. The trim removed 1 base at V and 7 bases at J, leaving 6 bases unmatched. The CDR3 reads CASSVKGAGYTQYF. The CDR3 coding sequence is TGTGCCAGCAGCGTAAAGGGGGCCGGCTATACGCAGTATTTT.